This TCR beta chain was recovered during a study of control samples from healthy donors and cancer patients (dated by TCRdb to 2020 to 2022). Libraries were built with the immunoSEQ multiplex PCR assay. Entries here come from immuneACCESS through TCRdb and include only in-frame sequences with V and J called. Some clones fail to appear in such tables; in the studies checked, an unresolved V gene covers under half of the shortfall, and the cause of the remainder is unknown. For this sample there are roughly 150,000 clones; approximately 94% appear just once. The leading ten clones occupy roughly 5.5% of the sample. To note about this clone: There is no known antigen for this receptor. Within one base of it there is no much larger clone, and no base qualities were kept.

V gives up 0 bases and J gives up 4 bases, and the segment between their germline ends measures 6 bases. The CDR3 numbers 13 residues from cysteine through phenylalanine. Only the CDR3 region is kept as DNA, spanning 39 bases read in frame from base 1. As encoded in the germline V gene, CDR1 is MNHEY while CDR2 is SVGAGI. Material for sequencing was blood. Recombination joined TRBV6-5 with TRBJ1-1; a confident D gene designation cannot be given. This clonotype originated in a man between 18 and 29 years old in good health. The DNA is as follows: TGTGCCAGCAGTTACTCCCCGGCCACTGAAGCTTTCTTT. The translation is CASSYSPATEAFF.